Listed below are T cell receptor beta chains from one sample, sequenced in a study of blood T cells in healthy people across ages. TCRdb passed the 5' RACE reads through MiXCR, listing each CDR3 protein once. The table lists around 1,800,000 distinct CDR3 sequences, about two fifths of them singletons. Sequencing was carried out using blood. Every receptor here comes from a human donor in good health. The conserved cysteine and the conserved F or W are not part of the CDR3 here.

v_call: TRBV12-3/TRBV12-4; cdr3_aa: ASSPRAGGGTEAF
v_call: TRBV20-1; cdr3_aa: SARSRYFNEQF
v_call: TRBV7-8; cdr3_aa: ASIRAGDRVGEQY
v_call: TRBV7-2; cdr3_aa: ASSLRSGGGVNTEAF
v_call: TRBV5-6; cdr3_aa: ASSQTLTGPYNEQF
v_call: TRBV7-2; cdr3_aa: ASSLAADTSAQF
v_call: TRBV6-6; cdr3_aa: ASSPSPLQWANEKLF
v_call: TRBV29-1; cdr3_aa: SVEAIAGGREQF
v_call: TRBV20-1; cdr3_aa: SANPTSGGASSYEQY
v_call: TRBV4-3; cdr3_aa: ASSQVGSGVTDTQY
v_call: TRBV11-1; cdr3_aa: ACSFGGGSYNEQF
v_call: TRBV5-5; cdr3_aa: AGSFRGPNEQF
v_call: TRBV28; cdr3_aa: ATGSESLNQPQH
v_call: TRBV20-1; cdr3_aa: SAFDTGAKNIQY
v_call: TRBV29-1; cdr3_aa: SVVSGEETQY
v_call: TRBV6-6; cdr3_aa: ASSSTKPGWIEQY
v_call: TRBV7-3; cdr3_aa: ASSRLAGGNGELF
v_call: TRBV5-6; cdr3_aa: ASSSQFKGEQY
v_call: TRBV5-1; cdr3_aa: ASSPGQGGADTQY
v_call: TRBV24-1; cdr3_aa: ATSGQGANTEAF
v_call: TRBV12-3/TRBV12-4; cdr3_aa: ASSRSWTGFSDTQY
v_call: TRBV20-1; cdr3_aa: SRTVVDGYT
v_call: TRBV25-1; cdr3_aa: ASSGVGAEYPEQY
v_call: TRBV20-1; cdr3_aa: SAAKDPGSEQY
v_call: TRBV5-1; cdr3_aa: ASSQDFSHEQY
v_call: TRBV4-3; cdr3_aa: ASSPTSGSNQPQH
v_call: TRBV4-1; cdr3_aa: ASSQDGNIQY
v_call: TRBV6-2/TRBV6-3; cdr3_aa: ASSYSTSGGYQETQY
v_call: TRBV12-3/TRBV12-4; cdr3_aa: ASSDRTSDRETQH